A single sample is the source of the 10 T cell receptor beta chains below, sequenced in a study of identical twins. TCRdb analysed the 5' RACE reads with MiXCR anew, one entry per CDR3 protein. The sample carries approximately 94,000 distinct CDR3 sequences, 5.9% recorded once. The sequencing input was memory T cells sorted from blood. The receptors were sampled from a woman aged 45-59 years in good health.

This clonotype came up many times. The V call is TRBV18, the J call TRBJ2-3, with 8 bases fitting TRBD1. V dropped 1 base and J dropped 3; count of bases not matched to a gene: 6. Germline CDR1 and CDR2: KGHSH and LQKENI. The CDR3 has 16 amino acids. CDR3 protein: CASSPRGQGLTDTQYF. CDR3 coding DNA: TGTGCCAGCTCACCACGCGGACAGGGCCTAACAGATACGCAGTATTTT. Full variable domain (missing parts from reference TRBV18 and TRBJ2-3): NAGVMQNPRHLVRRRGQEARLRCSPMKGHSHVYWYRQLPEEGLKFMVYLQKENIIDESGMPKERFSAEFPKEGPSILRIQQVVRGDSAAYFCASSPRGQGLTDTQYFGPGTRLTVL.

The CDR3 nucleotides are TGTGCCAGCAGCTCGCCCGGGCGCACAGATACGCAGTATTTT. Protein product: CASSSPGRTDTQYF. This rearrangement joins TRBV7-2 to TRBJ2-3; the D is unclear. The V gene's germline CDR1 is SGHTA and CDR2 FQGNSA. V lost 4 bases, J lost 1 base, and 9 bases lay in between. The CDR3 runs to 14 residues.

The chain joins TRBV6-5 to TRBJ2-6, with D uncertain. Between the trimmed V and J ends, which lost 0 bases and 0 bases, there was a span of 12 bases. Germline V gives CDR1 MNHEY, CDR2 SVGAGI. The CDR3 extends over 18 amino acids. CDR3 nucleotide sequence: TGTGCCAGCAGTTACTCTGCCACTTTGAGCTCTGGGGCCAACGTCCTGACTTTC. Translated, it gives CASSYSATLSSGANVLTF.

This clonotype was detected only a few times. The chain links TRBV18 to TRBJ1-3; D is unresolved. CDR3 length equals 15 residues. V lost 3 bases, J lost 0 bases, and 9 bases lay in between. Germline V gene sequence: CDR1 KGHSH, CDR2 LQKENI. The CDR3 region is CASSPSTPSGNTIYF. CDR3 in DNA: TGTGCCAGCTCACCCTCCACACCCTCTGGAAACACCATATATTTT.

Many counts were recorded for this clonotype. The chain uses TRBV5-1 and TRBJ1-1; TRBD1 matches 7 bases. CDR1 SGHRS and CDR2 YFSETQ come from the germline V gene. The ends lost 7 bases at V and 1 base at J; junction bases unmatched: 7. This CDR3 has 14 amino acids. The CDR3 region is CASGPDRENTEAFF. CDR3 in DNA: TGCGCCAGCGGACCCGACAGGGAGAACACTGAAGCTTTCTTT.

This clonotype was seen repeatedly, ten times or more. The V call is TRBV27, the J call TRBJ1-2; D might be TRBD1 (5 bases). Germline V gene sequence: CDR1 MNHEY, CDR2 SMNVEV (reference sequence). This CDR3 has 15 amino acids. Trimming shortened V by 0 bases and J by 6 bases, and 14 bases separated the two germline ends. CDR3 residues: CASSLSRGGLNGYTF. In DNA form, the CDR3 reads TGTGCCAGCAGTTTATCGCGGGGGGGTTTGAATGGCTACACCTTC.

This clonotype appeared many times. The rearrangement uses TRBV28 and TRBJ2-4; D remains ambiguous. Trimming cost V 8 bases and J 2 bases, with 4 bases left between them. The germline V gene encodes CDR1 MDHEN and CDR2 SYDVKM. The CDR3 has 11 amino acids. The CDR3 protein is CASLTKNIQYF. DNA of the CDR3: TGTGCCAGCCTCACCAAAAACATTCAGTACTTC. Variable domain in full (rest from reference TRBV28 and TRBJ2-4): DVKVTQSSRYLVKRTGEKVFLECVQDMDHENMFWYRQDPGLGLRLIYFSYDVKMKEKGDIPEGYSVSREKKERFSLILESASTNQTSMYLCASLTKNIQYFGAGTRLSVL.

In its sample, this clonotype was seen many times. The V call is TRBV5-1, the J call TRBJ2-1, with 12 bases that match TRBD2. This CDR3 has 17 amino acids. V lost 1 base to trimming and J lost 6 bases; unmatched junction nucleotides: 8. Germline assignment: CDR1 SGHRS and CDR2 YFSETQ. This CDR3 is CASSLWASGRATNEQFF. The CDR3 bases are TGCGCCAGCAGCTTGTGGGCTAGCGGGAGGGCCACCAATGAGCAGTTCTTC.

This clonotype showed up just a few times. This rearrangement joins TRBV27 to TRBJ2-1, with TRBD2 matching over 11 bases. Germline assignment: CDR1 MNHEY and CDR2 SMNVEV (reference sequence). This CDR3 has 17 residues. After removal of 2 bases from V and 5 bases from J, the junction contained 8 bases not matched to a gene. CDR3 DNA: TGTGCCAGCAGTTTAGCACTAGCGGGAGTGGGCCACAATGAGCAGTTCTTC. Translation: CASSLALAGVGHNEQFF.

J is TRBJ2-7 and V is TRBV4-2; 7 bases fit TRBD2. Germline assignment: CDR1 LGHNA and CDR2 YNFKEQ. The CDR3 consists of 16 residues. Trimming at V came to 1 base and at J to 5 bases, leaving 11 bases not matched to a gene. This CDR3 is CASSQGFGGSVDEQYF. CDR3 DNA: TGTGCCAGCAGCCAAGGATTCGGCGGGAGTGTCGACGAGCAGTACTTC.